The sequence of this T cell receptor (beta chain) was determined in a study of cytomegalovirus exposure and HLA in healthy donors. Overall study results and limits: Overall, approximately 150 TCR beta chains were annotated as cytomegalovirus-associated.

Comment on this clone: Its specificity is not known.

With 60 Vbeta and 13 Jbeta primers, the PCR was carried out. Original processing notes: About 10 million shared chains were among approximately 80 million unique TCR beta chains counted in a later analysis. Assay: immunoSEQ multiplex PCR; the TCRdb copy retains only in-frame clones and omits some. Clone size and V and J calls were adopted from that table, with D and trimming inferred from the DNA. The sample gives over 85,000 clones, roughly 79% of which show up once; approximately 0.6% is in the top ten. Sequencing input: PBMCs. The source of this sequence is a young man in good health and CMV-seronegative.

CDR3 in amino acids: CASSLLAGGTETQYF. The CDR3 nucleotides read TGCGCCAGCAGCTTGTTGGCAGGGGGCACGGAGACCCAGTACTTC. The rearrangement joins TRBV5-1 to TRBJ2-5; 8 nucleotides line up with TRBD1. Unmatched junction bases numbered 7, after V lost 1 base and J lost 5 bases. The germline CDR1 and CDR2 sequences are SGHRS and YFSETQ. This CDR3 region has 15 residues.